This TCR beta chain was obtained from a study of T cell changes during pregnancy in multiple sclerosis. The method was immunoSEQ multiplex PCR; TCRdb's version includes in-frame clones alone and lacks a portion of them. The table lists tens of thousands of clones, approximately 94% of them singletons. The length of the CDR3 is 14 residues. V trimming: 2 bases; J trimming: 7 bases; junction bases outside the gene matches: 9. In germline, CDR1 is SGHRS, CDR2 YFSETQ. The clonotype was recovered from a female donor with multiple sclerosis, enrolled in a pregnancy study. V and J are TRBV5-1 and TRBJ2-7; 7 nucleotides line up with TRBD2. The sequences come from CD4+ T cells from peripheral blood mononuclear cells, collected in the second trimester of pregnancy. In DNA form, the CDR3 reads TGCGCCAGCAGCTTAACGGGAGGCCCTGGTGAGCAGTACTTC. It codes for CASSLTGGPGEQYF.